This T cell receptor beta chain comes out of a study of blood T cell repertoires in COVID-19 (dated by TCRdb to about 2020). Background on the whole study: Samples covering the acute and convalescent phases of COVID-19 were provided by collaborators in the United States, Italy and Spain. Where available, HLA class I and class II types were taken from metadata supplied by the sample provider and were not determined by assay-based typing. The samples were drawn from two sources: the first 160 participants of the ongoing ImmuneRACE study, and 1,200 or so subjects contributed by 6 global collaborators. The repertoires were released in a freely available public database intended as a resource for research on the immune response to SARS-CoV-2. The prospective study material was composed of cDNA or gDNA derived from T cells, B-cell-depleted T cells, or PBMCs. Subjects who had been exposed to COVID-19, were actively infected with it, or had recovered from it provided the deeply sampled blood TCRbeta repertoires that made up the dataset. Sample metadata almost always included a de-identified subject ID, COVID-19 status, age in years and sex. General findings and caveats noted by the study authors: How much clinical and demographic metadata was included differed by source and by participant, and the metadata was provided uncurated.

Participants in the prospective study were aged roughly 18 to 95 years, lived in 24 United States geographic areas, and enrolled through a virtual design. To assign participants to cohorts, the prospective study relied on clinical history that participants themselves reported in a screening survey and a study questionnaire. Exposed participants had been in contact, within 2 weeks of entering the study, with a person who had a PCR-confirmed or clinician-diagnosed case of COVID-19. In the prospective study, mobile phlebotomists collected whole blood, serum and a nasopharyngeal or oropharyngeal swab from each participant. Over an approximately 2-month period, participants in the prospective study had the option of providing additional blood draws and questionnaires. Before DNA extraction, blood samples from the prospective study were shipped at room temperature or frozen. With regard to this clone: Its cognate antigen has yet to be identified. No much larger clonotype is one base removed from it; base qualities were not supplied.

Based on the germline V gene, the CDR1 and CDR2 sequences are SNHLY and FYNNEI. At the junction V is shortened by 7 bases and J by 0 bases, with 13 bases in between. Including the terminal cysteine and phenylalanine, the CDR3 comprises 15 residues. Of all the DNA, just the CDR3 is kept, 45 bases in frame from base 1. TCRbeta CDR3 regions were amplified from genomic DNA using the immunoSEQ Assay, a bias-controlled multiplex PCR. In the original analysis: Nucleated cell counts per sample were estimated from amplification of reference gene primers within the assay. To quantify the absolute abundance of each unique TCRbeta CDR3 rearrangement, sequence reads were collapsed and filtered. For each sample, productive Simpson clonality was calculated as the square root of Simpson's diversity index over productive rearrangements. Held by TCRdb, this immuneACCESS table contains in-frame sequences only and omits some clones. Under half of the omission traces to an unresolved V gene where checked; the cause of the rest is unknown. V and J calls and clone size are as listed in that table; D and trimming were resolved from the DNA. The sample table shows roughly 250,000 clones, and more than 80% are seen once. In total, the top ten clones hold around 0.85% of the sample.

The chain couples TRBV2 to TRBJ1-5, and perhaps TRBD1 as D gene, on 5 matching bases. This TCR was recovered from a middle-aged man who had been exposed to COVID-19. Sequencing input: PBMCs or T cells enriched from blood (not recorded which). The DNA is as follows: TGTGCCAGCACAGGACAAACAAATAGCAATCAGCCCCAGCATTTT. Its translation is CASTGQTNSNQPQHF.